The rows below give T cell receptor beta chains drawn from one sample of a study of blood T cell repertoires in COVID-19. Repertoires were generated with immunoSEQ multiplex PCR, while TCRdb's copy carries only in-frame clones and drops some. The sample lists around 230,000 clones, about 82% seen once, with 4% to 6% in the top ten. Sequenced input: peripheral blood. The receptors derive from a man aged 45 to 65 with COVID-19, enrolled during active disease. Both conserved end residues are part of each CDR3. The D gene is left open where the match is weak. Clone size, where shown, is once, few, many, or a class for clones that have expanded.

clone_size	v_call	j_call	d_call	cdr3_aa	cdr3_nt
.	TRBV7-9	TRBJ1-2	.	CASSLVGTRANYGYTF	TGTGCCAGCAGTCTGGTCGGGACACGGGCTAACTATGGCTACACCTTC
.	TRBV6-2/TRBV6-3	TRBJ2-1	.	CASSYLGPYNEQFF	TGTGCCAGCAGTTACCTTGGCCCATACAATGAGCAGTTCTTC
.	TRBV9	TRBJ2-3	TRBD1	CASSLTGDDTQYF	TGTGCCAGCAGCTTAACAGGGGACGATACGCAGTATTTT
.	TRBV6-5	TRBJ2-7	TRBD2	CASSLGGGVYEQYF	TGTGCCAGCAGCCTTGGCGGGGGTGTCTACGAGCAGTACTTC
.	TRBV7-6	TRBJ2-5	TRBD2	CASSVGGGTVETQYF	TGTGCCAGCAGCGTAGGCGGGGGTACGGTAGAGACCCAGTACTTC
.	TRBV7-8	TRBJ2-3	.	CASSLLQRGTDTQYF	TGTGCCAGCAGCTTATTACAGCGGGGCACAGATACGCAGTATTTT
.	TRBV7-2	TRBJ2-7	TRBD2	CASGASGSYEQYF	TGTGCCAGCGGAGCTAGCGGTTCCTACGAGCAGTACTTC
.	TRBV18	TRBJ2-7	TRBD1	CASSPGTGGTYEQYF	TGTGCCAGCTCACCAGGGACAGGGGGAACCTACGAGCAGTACTTC
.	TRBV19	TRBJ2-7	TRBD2	CASSIQGGSSYEQYF	TGTGCCAGTAGTATACAGGGCGGGAGCTCCTACGAGCAGTACTTC
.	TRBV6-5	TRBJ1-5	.	CASDQGVRQPQHF	TGTGCATCGGATCAAGGGGTCCGTCAGCCCCAGCATTTT
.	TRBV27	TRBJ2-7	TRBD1	CASRTGTGGSYEQYF	TGTGCCAGCAGAACCGGGACAGGGGGTTCCTACGAGCAGTACTTC
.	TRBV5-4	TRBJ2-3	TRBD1	CASSKTGGIDTQYF	TGTGCCAGCAGCAAGACAGGGGGCATAGATACGCAGTATTTT
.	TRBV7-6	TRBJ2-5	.	CASSRHRDPTQETQYF	TGTGCCAGCAGCAGACACAGGGACCCAACTCAAGAGACCCAGTACTTC
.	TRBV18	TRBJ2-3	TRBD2	CASSPGTMRDTQYF	TGTGCCAGCTCACCAGGGACTATGAGGGATACGCAGTATTTT
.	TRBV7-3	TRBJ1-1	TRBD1	CASSSHRGTEAFF	TGTGCCAGCAGCAGCCACAGGGGGACTGAAGCTTTCTTT
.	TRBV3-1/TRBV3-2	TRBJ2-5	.	CASSQEGIPPQETQYF	TGTGCCAGCAGCCAAGAGGGCATCCCACCCCAAGAGACCCAGTACTTC
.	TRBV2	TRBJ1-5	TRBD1	CASRGQVYNQPQHF	TGTGCCAGCAGGGGACAGGTTTACAATCAGCCCCAGCATTTT
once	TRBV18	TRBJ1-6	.	CASSPEKTENSPLHF	TGTGCCAGCTCACCAGAGAAGACAGAAAATTCACCCCTCCACTTT
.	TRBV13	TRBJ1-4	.	CASSLAGNEKLFF	TGTGCCAGCAGCTTAGCCGGGAATGAAAAACTGTTTTTT
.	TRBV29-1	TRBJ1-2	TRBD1	CSVHRTGGIYGYTF	TGCAGCGTTCATCGGACAGGGGGAATCTATGGCTACACCTTC
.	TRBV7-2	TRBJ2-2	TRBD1	CASSYWGQGAGGELFF	TGTGCCAGCAGCTACTGGGGACAGGGGGCAGGGGGGGAGCTGTTTTTT
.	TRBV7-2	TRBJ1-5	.	CASSFMGPNQPQHF	TGTGCCAGCAGCTTTATGGGCCCCAATCAGCCCCAGCATTTT
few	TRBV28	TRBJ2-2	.	CASSLTYGELFF	TGTGCCAGCAGTTTGACATACGGGGAGCTGTTTTTT
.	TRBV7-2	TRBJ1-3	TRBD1	CASSLSGTDSGNTIYF	TGTGCCAGCAGCTTATCAGGGACAGACTCTGGAAACACCATATATTTT
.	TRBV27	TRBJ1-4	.	CASSLPGATEKLFF	TGTGCCAGCAGTTTACCAGGGGCCACTGAAAAACTGTTTTTT
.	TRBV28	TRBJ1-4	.	CASSSPLDSVPEKLFF	TGTGCCAGCAGTTCCCCGTTGGACAGCGTTCCAGAAAAACTGTTTTTT
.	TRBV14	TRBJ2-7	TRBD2	CASSQGAGGPYEQYF	TGTGCCAGCAGCCAGGGGGCGGGGGGACCTTACGAGCAGTACTTC
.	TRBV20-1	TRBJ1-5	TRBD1	CSASTGDQPQHF	TGCAGTGCTAGTACAGGGGATCAGCCCCAGCATTTT
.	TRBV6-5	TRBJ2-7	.	CASSLMTSGTYEQYF	TGTGCCAGCAGTTTAATGACCTCGGGAACCTACGAGCAGTACTTC
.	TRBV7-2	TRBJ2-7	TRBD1	CASSLAGQGTDEQYF	TGTGCCAGCAGCTTAGCTGGACAGGGGACGGACGAGCAGTACTTC
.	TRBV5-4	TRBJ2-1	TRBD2	CASSLVSGGSYNEQFF	TGTGCCAGCAGCTTGGTTTCCGGGGGGTCCTACAATGAGCAGTTCTTC
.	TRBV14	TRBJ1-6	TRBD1	CASSPGTAPLHF	TGTGCCAGCAGCCCAGGGACAGCACCCCTCCACTTT
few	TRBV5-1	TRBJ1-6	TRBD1	CASRGTGDNSPLHF	TGCGCCAGCAGGGGGACAGGGGATAATTCACCCCTCCACTTT
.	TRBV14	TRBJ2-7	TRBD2	CASSLQLAGASYEQYF	TGTGCCAGCAGCCTACAACTAGCGGGGGCCTCCTACGAGCAGTACTTC
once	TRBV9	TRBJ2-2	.	CASSVGQAPNTGELFF	TGTGCCAGCAGCGTAGGGCAGGCCCCGAACACCGGGGAGCTGTTTTTT
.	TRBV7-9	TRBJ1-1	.	CASSLTPNTEAFF	TGTGCCAGCAGCTTAACTCCGAACACTGAAGCTTTCTTT
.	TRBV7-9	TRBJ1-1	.	CASSLAHFRDGNNTEAFF	TGTGCCAGCAGCTTAGCGCATTTCAGGGATGGGAACAACACTGAAGCTTTCTTT
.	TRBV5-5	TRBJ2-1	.	CASSSTGSYNEQFF	TGTGCCAGCAGCTCCACGGGCTCCTACAATGAGCAGTTCTTC
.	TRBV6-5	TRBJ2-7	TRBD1	CASSLRTGYEQYF	TGTGCCAGCAGTCTTCGGACAGGCTACGAGCAGTACTTC
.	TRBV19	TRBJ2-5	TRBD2	CASSKRGDQETQYF	TGTGCCAGTAGTAAGCGGGGGGACCAAGAGACCCAGTACTTC
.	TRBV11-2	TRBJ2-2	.	CASSPTQGLSGELFF	TGTGCCAGCAGTCCCACGCAGGGGTTGTCCGGGGAGCTGTTTTTT
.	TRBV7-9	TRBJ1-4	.	CASSSGVRVSGEKLFF	TGTGCCAGCAGCAGCGGGGTTAGGGTTTCTGGTGAAAAACTGTTTTTT
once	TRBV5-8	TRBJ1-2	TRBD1	CASSLGTGGNYGYTF	TGTGCCAGCAGCCTTGGGACAGGCGGGAACTATGGCTACACCTTC
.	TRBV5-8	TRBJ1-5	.	CASSFDRGLGQPQHF	TGTGCCAGCAGCTTTGATAGGGGTTTAGGTCAGCCCCAGCATTTT
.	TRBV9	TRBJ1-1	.	CASSGREWGTEAFF	TGTGCCAGCAGCGGGAGGGAATGGGGCACTGAAGCTTTCTTT
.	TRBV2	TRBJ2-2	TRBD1	CASSVTGQGRTGELFF	TGTGCCAGCAGTGTCACGGGACAGGGGCGCACCGGGGAGCTGTTTTTT
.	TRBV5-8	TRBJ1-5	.	CASSRRQLSNQPQHF	TGTGCCAGCAGCCGTCGACAGCTTAGCAATCAGCCCCAGCATTTT
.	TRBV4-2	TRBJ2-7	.	CASSQEHRDYEQYF	TGTGCCAGCAGCCAAGAGCACAGGGACTACGAGCAGTACTTC
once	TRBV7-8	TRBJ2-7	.	CASSWYQGSEQYF	TGTGCCAGCAGCTGGTATCAGGGGAGCGAGCAGTACTTC
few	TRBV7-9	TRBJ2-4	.	CASSREGQLKNIQYF	TGTGCCAGCAGCCGGGAAGGGCAATTAAAAAACATTCAGTACTTC
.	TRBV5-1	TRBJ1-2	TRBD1	CASSGQWTGGSGYTF	TGCGCCAGCAGCGGACAATGGACAGGGGGTAGCGGCTACACCTTC
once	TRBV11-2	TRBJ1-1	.	CASSLGRPYGAFF	TGTGCCAGCAGCTTAGGGAGGCCATACGGGGCTTTCTTT
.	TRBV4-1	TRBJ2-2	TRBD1	CASSQDLVRGSYTGELFF	TGCGCCAGCAGCCAAGATCTGGTCAGGGGGAGTTACACCGGGGAGCTGTTTTTT
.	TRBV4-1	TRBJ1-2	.	CASSQEQGQGGYTF	TGCGCCAGCAGCCAAGAGCAGGGGCAGGGTGGCTACACCTTC
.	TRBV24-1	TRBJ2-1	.	CATSESSEQFF	TGTGCCACCAGTGAATCGAGTGAGCAGTTCTTC